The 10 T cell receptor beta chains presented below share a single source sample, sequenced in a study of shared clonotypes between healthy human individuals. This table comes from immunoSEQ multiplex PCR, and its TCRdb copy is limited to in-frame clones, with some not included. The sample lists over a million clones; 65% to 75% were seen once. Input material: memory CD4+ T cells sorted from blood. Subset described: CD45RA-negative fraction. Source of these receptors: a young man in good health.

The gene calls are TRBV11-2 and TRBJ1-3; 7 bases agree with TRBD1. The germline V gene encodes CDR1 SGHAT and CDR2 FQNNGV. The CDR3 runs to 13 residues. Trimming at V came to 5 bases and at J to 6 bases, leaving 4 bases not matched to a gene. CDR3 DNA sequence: TGTGCCAGCAGCCCGGACAGGTTAAACACCATATATTTT. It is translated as CASSPDRLNTIYF.

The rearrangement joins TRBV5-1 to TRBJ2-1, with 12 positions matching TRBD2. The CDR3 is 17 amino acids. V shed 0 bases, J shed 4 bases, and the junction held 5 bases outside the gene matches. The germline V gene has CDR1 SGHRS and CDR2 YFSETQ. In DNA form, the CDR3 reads TGCGCCAGCAGCTTGGCTAGCGGGGGGGCCGCTTACAATGAGCAGTTCTTC. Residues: CASSLASGGAAYNEQFF.

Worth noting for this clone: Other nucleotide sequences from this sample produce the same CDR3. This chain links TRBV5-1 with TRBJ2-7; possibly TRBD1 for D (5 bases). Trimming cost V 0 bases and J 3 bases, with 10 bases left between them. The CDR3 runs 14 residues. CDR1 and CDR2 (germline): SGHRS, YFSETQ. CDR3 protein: CASSLGQGSYEQYF. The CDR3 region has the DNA TGCGCCAGCAGCTTGGGGCAGGGAAGCTACGAGCAGTACTTC. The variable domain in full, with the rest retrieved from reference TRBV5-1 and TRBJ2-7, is KAGVTQTPRYLIKTRGQQVTLSCSPISGHRSVSWYQQTPGQGLQFLFEYFSETQRNKGNFPGRFSGRQFSNSRSEMNVSTLELGDSALYLCASSLGQGSYEQYFGPGTRLTVT.

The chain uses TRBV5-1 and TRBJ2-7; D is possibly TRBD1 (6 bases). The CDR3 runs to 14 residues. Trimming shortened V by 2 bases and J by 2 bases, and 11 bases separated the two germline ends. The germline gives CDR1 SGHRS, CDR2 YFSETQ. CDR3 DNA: TGCGCCAGCAGCTTAAGGGGGAACCCCTACGAGCAGTACTTC. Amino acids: CASSLRGNPYEQYF.

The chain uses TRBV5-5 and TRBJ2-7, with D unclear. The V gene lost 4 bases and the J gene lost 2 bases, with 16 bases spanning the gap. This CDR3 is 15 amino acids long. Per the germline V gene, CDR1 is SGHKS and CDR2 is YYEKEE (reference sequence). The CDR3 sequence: CASSLNLGGAYEQYF. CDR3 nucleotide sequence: TGTGCCAGCAGCCTCAACCTCGGCGGAGCCTACGAGCAGTACTTC.

Written as DNA, the CDR3 is TGCGCCAGCAGCTTGGAACAGGCCAACTATGGCTACACCTTC. It specifies CASSLEQANYGYTF. J is TRBJ1-2 and V is TRBV5-1; tentatively, D is TRBD1 (5 bases). From germline, CDR1 is SGHRS and CDR2 YFSETQ. Trimming left V 0 bases short and J 2 bases short, with 8 bases between. The CDR3 length is 14 residues.

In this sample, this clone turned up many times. As DNA, the CDR3 is TGTGCCAGCAGTGAGGCAGTCTGGTACGCTTTCTTT. This encodes CASSEAVWYAFF. The chain couples TRBV6-1 to TRBJ1-1; no clear D. Trimming shortened V by 3 bases and J by 11 bases, and 13 bases separated the two germline ends. Germline CDR1 is MNHNS and CDR2 is SASEGT. The CDR3 extends over 12 amino acids.

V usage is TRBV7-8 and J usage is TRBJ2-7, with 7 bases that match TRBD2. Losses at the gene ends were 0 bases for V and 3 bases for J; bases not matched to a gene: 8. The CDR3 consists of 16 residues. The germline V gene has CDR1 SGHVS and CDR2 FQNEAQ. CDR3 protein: CASSLASASGNYEQYF. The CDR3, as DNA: TGTGCCAGCAGCTTAGCATCTGCTAGCGGCAACTACGAGCAGTACTTC. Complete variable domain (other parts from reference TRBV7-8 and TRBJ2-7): GAGVSQSPRYKVAKRGQDVALRCDPISGHVSLFWYQQALGQGPEFLTYFQNEAQLDKSGLPSDRFFAERPEGSVSTLKIQRTQQEDSAVYLCASSLASASGNYEQYFGPGTRLTVT.

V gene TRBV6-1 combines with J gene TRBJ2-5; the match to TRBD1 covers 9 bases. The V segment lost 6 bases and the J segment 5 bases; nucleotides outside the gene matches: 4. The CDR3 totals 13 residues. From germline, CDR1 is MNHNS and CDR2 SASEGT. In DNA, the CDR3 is TGTGCCAGCAGCGGACAGGGGACCGAGACCCAGTACTTC. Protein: CASSGQGTETQYF.

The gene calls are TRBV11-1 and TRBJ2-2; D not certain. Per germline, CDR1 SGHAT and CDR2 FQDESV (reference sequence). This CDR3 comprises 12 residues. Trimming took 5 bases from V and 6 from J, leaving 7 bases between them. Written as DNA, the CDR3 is TGTGCCAGCAGCCCCTCGGCCGGGGAGCTGTTTTTT. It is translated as CASSPSAGELFF.